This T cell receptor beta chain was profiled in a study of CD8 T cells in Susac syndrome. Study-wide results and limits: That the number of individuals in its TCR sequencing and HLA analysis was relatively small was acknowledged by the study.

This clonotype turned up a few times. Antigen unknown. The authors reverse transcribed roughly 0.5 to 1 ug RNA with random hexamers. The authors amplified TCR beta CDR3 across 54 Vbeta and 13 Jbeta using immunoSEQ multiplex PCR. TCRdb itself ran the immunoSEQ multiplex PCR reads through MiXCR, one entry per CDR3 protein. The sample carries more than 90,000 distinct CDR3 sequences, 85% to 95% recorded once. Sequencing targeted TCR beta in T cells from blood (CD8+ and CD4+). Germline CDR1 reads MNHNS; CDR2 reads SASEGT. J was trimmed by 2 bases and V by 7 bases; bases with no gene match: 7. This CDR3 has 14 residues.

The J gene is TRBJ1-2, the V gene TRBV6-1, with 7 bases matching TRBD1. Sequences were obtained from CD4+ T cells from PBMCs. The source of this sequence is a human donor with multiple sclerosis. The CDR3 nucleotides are TGTGCCAGCAATCAGGGGGGGGTCAACTATGGCTACACCTTC. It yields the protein CASNQGGVNYGYTF.